This T cell receptor (beta chain) is from a study of blood T cell repertoires in COVID-19. Study at large: PBMCs, B-cell-depleted T cells, or T cells provided the cDNA or gDNA that made up the material.

Sequencing was performed with immunoSEQ multiplex PCR; in TCRdb, only in-frame clones are kept and a portion is missing. The sample records 200,000 or so clones, just over 85% being singletons. CDR1 is SGHNT, CDR2 YYREEE, per germline (reference sequence). Trimming removed 2 bases from V and 7 bases from J, with 18 bases in between. The CDR3 covers 15 residues. Participant-given clinical history determined each cohort assignment. The receptor's source is a woman in her 40s with acute COVID-19. The gene calls are TRBV5-4 and TRBJ1-2, with a possible D match to TRBD1 (5 bases). The sample was PBMCs or T cells enriched from blood (not recorded which). The CDR3 is CASSLPTAGGGGYTF. The CDR3 bases are TGTGCCAGCAGCTTACCCACAGCGGGGGGAGGTGGCTACACCTTC.